The 22 T cell receptor beta chains below were found in one sample sequenced in a study of CD8+CD57+ T cells in acquired aplastic anemia. Genomic DNA, the template, was used for profiling of the TCR beta VDJ and CDR3. TCRdb used MiXCR to reprocess the reads, holding one entry per CDR3 protein. This sample has hundreds of thousands of distinct CDR3 sequences, with about two thirds found just once. The sample comprised sorted CD4+, CD8+, or CD8+CD57+ T cells (not recorded which) from PBMCs. These receptors were collected from a human donor in good health, serving as a control.

J is TRBJ2-3 and V is TRBV25-1; a possible D gene is TRBD1 (5 bases). CDR1 is MGHDK, CDR2 SYGVNS, per germline. Trimming stripped 4 bases from V and 2 bases from J, with 13 bases between. The CDR3 has 15 residues. CDR3 sequence: CASSGLGRTTDTQYF. The CDR3 coding sequence is TGTGCCAGCAGTGGCCTGGGGCGGACCACAGATACGCAGTATTTT.

Comments on this clonotype: It is unclear where the CDR3 begins or ends on the DNA, so no DNA is shown, and the CDR3 is as TCRdb lists it. The V call is TRBV9, the J call TRBJ1-2; TRBD1, the D gene given by the table, was not confirmed from the DNA. Germline loops: CDR1 SGDLS, CDR2 YYNGEE. Both ends counted, the CDR3 spans 15 residues. The CDR3 spells CASSVASGEAFFDTF.

The chain uses TRBV7-2 and TRBJ2-7, with D perhaps matching TRBD1 or TRBD2 (5 bases each). This CDR3 has 13 residues. V dropped 1 base and J dropped 4 bases, with 8 bases sitting between them. Germline loops: CDR1 SGHTA, CDR2 FQGNSA. This CDR3 is CTSSLGREYEQYF. DNA for the CDR3: TGTACCAGCAGCTTAGGCAGGGAGTACGAGCAGTACTTC.

The chain uses TRBV7-4 and TRBJ1-4; no clear D. Germline assignment: CDR1 SGHVT and CDR2 SQSDAQ. The CDR3 has 15 amino acids. V lost 2 bases and J lost 15, with 22 bases in between. CDR3 bases: TGTGCCAGCAGCTTACGACTAGCGGGTGGTGAGCAGTTGTTTTTT. Its translation: CASSLRLAGGEQLFF.

V usage is TRBV7-2 and J usage is TRBJ1-2; 10 bases are a match to TRBD1. Germline-derived CDR1 and CDR2 are SGHTA and FQGNSA. Unmatched junction bases numbered 15, after V lost 4 bases and J lost 4 bases. This CDR3 contains 18 residues. The CDR3 DNA reads as TGTGCCAGCAGCTCCCGACAGGGGGCATACCAAGAGACCTATGGCTACACCTTC. Translated: CASSSRQGAYQETYGYTF.

Worth noting for this clonotype: Likely a read error: the CDR3 ends without its conserved phenylalanine or tryptophan. The limits of the CDR3 on the DNA are not certain, so only TCRdb's listed CDR3 is given. The chain combines TRBV7-6 with TRBJ2-3; TRBD2 reflects the table's D call only, with no check against the DNA. Counting both end residues, the CDR3 totals 13 amino acids. Germline V lookup: CDR1 SGHVS, CDR2 FNYEAQ. The CDR3 loop is CASSLGVGGPYEQ.

This sequence joins TRBV5-8 and TRBJ1-2; the D gene is possibly TRBD1 (5 bases). The germline V and J ends were trimmed by 4 bases and 4 bases, with 17 bases remaining between them. The germline CDR1 and CDR2 sequences are SGHTS and YDEGEE. The CDR3 runs 15 residues. The CDR3 loop is CASSMSAGDSYGYTF. In DNA form, the CDR3 reads TGTGCCAGCAGCATGAGCGCGGGGGATAGCTATGGCTACACCTTC.

The V call is TRBV9, the J call TRBJ2-3, with 7 bases fitting TRBD1. V lost 0 bases and J lost 7; bases outside the gene matches: 14. The CDR3 length is 17 residues. Germline V CDR1 and CDR2: SGDLS, YYNGEE. The chain's CDR3 is CASSVVGDSNSPHTQYF. CDR3 DNA: TGTGCCAGCAGCGTAGTAGGGGACAGTAATTCACCCCATACGCAGTATTTT.

This chain links TRBV15 with TRBJ1-5, with D possibly matching TRBD1 (6 bases). Germline assignment: CDR1 LNHNV and CDR2 YYDKDF (reference sequence). The CDR3 is 14 amino acids. The V and J ends lost 5 bases and 2 bases respectively, with 10 bases between them. CDR3 region: CATSRTGRNQPQHF. The CDR3 coding sequence is TGTGCCACCAGCCGAACAGGGCGCAATCAGCCCCAGCATTTT.

The V gene is TRBV20-1, the J gene TRBJ2-3; unclear D gene. This CDR3 comprises 13 residues. V lost 7 bases and J lost 10, with 21 bases in between. CDR1 is DFQATT and CDR2 is SNEGSKA in the germline V gene (reference sequence). CDR3 DNA sequence: TGCAGTGTTCAAGCCCCCTCACAATCGGCGCAGTATTTT. It codes for CSVQAPSQSAQYF.

This clonotype was observed once. One junction end disagrees with the germline gene, perhaps due to a read error. The CDR3 nucleotides read TGTGCCAGCAGCGTAGCACCCCCCGTCGAGGAGCAGTTC. Translating it yields CASSVAPPVEEQF. The rearrangement links TRBV9 to TRBJ2-7; D is uncertain. Germline CDR1 SGDLS, CDR2 YYNGEE. CDR3 size: 13 residues. Complete variable domain (other parts from reference TRBV9 and TRBJ2-7): DSGVTQTPKHLITATGQRVTLRCSPRSGDLSVYWYQQSLDQGLQFLIQYYNGEERAKGNILERFSAQQFPDLHSELNLSSLELGDSALYFCASSVAPPVEEQFGPGTRLTVT.

This clonotype has only a few counts. The rearrangement links TRBV7-2 to TRBJ1-5, with 10 positions matching TRBD1. Germline assignment: CDR1 SGHTA and CDR2 FQGNSA. With 8 bases clipped from V and 5 bases from J, the junction kept 3 bases outside the gene matches. This CDR3 is 13 amino acids long. This CDR3 reads CASGGTGDQPQHF. CDR3 nucleotide sequence: TGTGCCAGCGGAGGGACAGGGGATCAGCCCCAGCATTTT.

The chain links TRBV20-1 to TRBJ1-2; D gene uncertain. Trimming cost V 6 bases and J 5 bases, with 13 bases left between them. The CDR3 runs to 12 residues. Per the germline V gene, CDR1 is DFQATT and CDR2 is SNEGSKA (reference sequence). CDR3 nucleotides: TGCAGTGCCCGGACCAACCCGTATGGCTACACCTTC. Translating it yields CSARTNPYGYTF.

This clonotype has more than one count but fewer than ten. This chain connects TRBV10-3 to TRBJ1-3, with D perhaps matching TRBD1 (5 bases). This CDR3 has 14 amino acids. V was clipped by 0 bases and J by 4 bases, with 7 bases between them. Germline-derived CDR1 and CDR2 are ENHRY and SYGVKD. CDR3 in amino acids: CAISESAGGNTIYF. In DNA form, the CDR3 reads TGTGCCATCAGTGAGTCTGCAGGGGGAAACACCATATATTTT.

This clonotype has at least ten counts. The CDR3, as DNA: TGTGCCAGTAGTGGACAGGGATTATATGGCTACACCTTC. Its translation: CASSGQGLYGYTF. The gene calls are TRBV19 and TRBJ1-2; 8 positions match TRBD1. CDR1 and CDR2 (germline): LNHDA, SQIVND (reference sequence). This CDR3 contains 13 residues. V dropped 5 bases and J dropped 5; count of bases not matched to a gene: 4.

This clonotype appeared once. CDR3 loop: CAISESINGGGETQYF. The CDR3 bases are TGTGCCATCAGTGAGTCGATCAACGGGGGCGGGGAGACCCAGTATTTT. The chain employs TRBV10-3 and TRBJ2-5; the D gene could be TRBD1 or TRBD2 (6 bases each). The J call may be wrong; the DNA end is better matched by TRBJ2-3. Germline V gene lookup returns CDR1 ENHRY and CDR2 SYGVKD. The CDR3 runs 16 residues.

Worth noting for this clonotype: A read error may account for a junction end that differs from germline. V is TRBV7-2 and J is TRBJ2-3, with a possible D match to TRBD2 (5 bases). There are 14 residues in the CDR3. Germline V gene sequence: CDR1 SGHTA, CDR2 FQGNSA. Here the CDR3 DNA reads TGTGCCAGCAGCGTAGCCGGCGCAGCGGAGACGGAGTACTTT. This sequence encodes CASSVAGAAETEYF.

This clonotype was seen at least ten times. The rearrangement uses TRBV19 and TRBJ1-4, with a tentative D call TRBD1 (5 bases). The CDR3 is 14 residues long. Germline V gene data show CDR1 as LNHDA and CDR2 as SQIVND (reference sequence). The V and J ends lost 3 bases and 8 bases respectively, with 13 bases between them. The CDR3 protein is CASSIRQGGEKLFF. CDR3 nucleotides: TGTGCCAGTAGTATTCGGCAGGGTGGGGAAAAACTGTTTTTT.

Comment on this clonotype: Compared with germline, one end of the junction differs, possibly owing to a read error. The V gene is TRBV9, the J gene TRBJ2-2; 10 positions agree with TRBD1. The CDR3 is 16 residues long. Germline V CDR1 and CDR2: SGDLS, YYNGEE. Written as DNA, the CDR3 is TGCGCCAGCAGCATGGGACAGGGGTGGAACACCGGGAAGCTGTTTTTT. It yields the protein CASSMGQGWNTGKLFF.

The rearrangement joins TRBV10-3 to TRBJ2-3, with D maybe TRBD2 (6 bases). The length of the CDR3 is 14 residues. Germline V gene data show CDR1 as ENHRY and CDR2 as SYGVKD. V was pared by 10 bases and J by 0 bases, with 14 bases between. CDR3 bases: TGTGCCAGCCTGGAGGGCGTTAGCACAGATACGCAGTATTTT. It specifies CASLEGVSTDTQYF.

The rearrangement uses TRBV5-1 and TRBJ2-5; D might be TRBD1 or TRBD2, each matching 5 bases. The germline CDR1 and CDR2 sequences are SGHRS and YFSETQ. The CDR3 is 14 residues long. The V and J ends lost 4 bases and 7 bases respectively, with 17 bases between them. This CDR3 is CASSQTRDLTTQYF. The CDR3 DNA sequence: TGCGCCAGCAGCCAAACTAGGGACCTGACGACCCAGTACTTC.

This clonotype was detected ten times or more. V and J are TRBV5-4 and TRBJ2-7, with TRBD2 identical over 8 bases. The CDR3 loop spans 20 amino acids. With 0 bases clipped from V and 0 bases from J, the junction kept 17 bases outside the gene matches. Germline loops: CDR1 SGHNT, CDR2 YYREEE (reference sequence). The CDR3 loop is CASSLASGLSGGLSSYEQYF. For the CDR3, the DNA is TGTGCCAGCAGCTTGGCGAGTGGGCTAAGCGGGGGTCTAAGCTCCTACGAGCAGTACTTC.